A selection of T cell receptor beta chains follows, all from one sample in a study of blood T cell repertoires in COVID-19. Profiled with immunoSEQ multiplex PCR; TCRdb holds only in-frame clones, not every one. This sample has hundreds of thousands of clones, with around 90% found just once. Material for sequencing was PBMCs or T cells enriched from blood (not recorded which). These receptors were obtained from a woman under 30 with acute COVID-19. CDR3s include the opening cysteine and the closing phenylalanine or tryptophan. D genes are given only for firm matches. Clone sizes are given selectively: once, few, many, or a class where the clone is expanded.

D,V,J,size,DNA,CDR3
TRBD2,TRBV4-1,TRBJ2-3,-,TGCGCCAGCAGCCAAGTCTGGCGGGAGGTTCAAGATACGCAGTATTTT,CASSQVWREVQDTQYF
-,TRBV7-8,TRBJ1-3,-,TGTGCCAGCAGCTCACGGGGGGATTCTGGAAACACCATATATTTT,CASSSRGDSGNTIYF
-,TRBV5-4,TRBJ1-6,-,TGTGCCAGCAGCTTGGTGGGCAGGGACTATAATTCACCCCTCCACTTT,CASSLVGRDYNSPLHF
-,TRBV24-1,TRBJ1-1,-,TGTGCCACCAGTGGCCCAGGGGCTGAAACTGCTGAAGCTTTCTTT,CATSGPGAETAEAFF
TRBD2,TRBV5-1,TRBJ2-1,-,TGCGCCAGCAGCTTCTCTAGCGGGAGGGAAGGTGAGCAGTTCTTC,CASSFSSGREGEQFF
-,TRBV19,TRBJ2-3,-,TGTGCCAGTTCTTTGGACAGTGGGACAGATACGCAGTATTTT,CASSLDSGTDTQYF
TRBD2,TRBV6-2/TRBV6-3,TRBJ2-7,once,TGTGCCAGCAGTTACACTAGCGAGAGCTCCTACGAGCAGTACTTC,CASSYTSESSYEQYF
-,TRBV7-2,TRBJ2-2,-,TGTGCCAGCAGCCCCCAGAGTGGGGGGGCAACCGGGGAGCTGTTTTTT,CASSPQSGGATGELFF
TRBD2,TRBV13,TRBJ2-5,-,TGTGCCAGCAGCCAGCGACTAGCGGGAGATGAAGAGACCCAGTACTTC,CASSQRLAGDEETQYF
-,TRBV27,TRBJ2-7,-,TGTGCCAGCAGTTTATATCCAGCGGAGGCGGGCGAGCAGTACTTC,CASSLYPAEAGEQYF
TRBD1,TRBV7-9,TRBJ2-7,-,TGTGCCAGCAGCTTGACAGGGACCACCTACGAGCAGTACTTC,CASSLTGTTYEQYF
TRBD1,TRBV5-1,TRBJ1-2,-,TGCGCCAGCAGCCTGGGACAGGACCTCTATGGCTACACCTTC,CASSLGQDLYGYTF
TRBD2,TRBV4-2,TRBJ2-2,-,TGTGCCAGCAGCCCTCAAACACCCGGGACTATCACCGGGGAGCTGTTTTTT,CASSPQTPGTITGELFF
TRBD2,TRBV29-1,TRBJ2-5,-,TGCAGCGTGCAAGGACTAGCGGTGGAGTACCAAGAGACCCAGTACTTC,CSVQGLAVEYQETQYF
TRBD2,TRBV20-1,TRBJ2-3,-,TGCAGTGCTAGTCGCGGGAGATGGGGGGGTGATCGCACAGATACGCAGTATTTT,CSASRGRWGGDRTDTQYF
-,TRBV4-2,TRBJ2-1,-,TGTGCCAGCAGCCAAGGGCTCGAGAGGGCCGGGGACAATGAGCAGTTCTTC,CASSQGLERAGDNEQFF
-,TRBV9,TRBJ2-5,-,TGTGCCAGCAGCGTACTTGGCCTCCTCCAAGAGACCCAGTACTTC,CASSVLGLLQETQYF
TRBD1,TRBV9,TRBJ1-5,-,TGTGCCAGCAGCGAGGGACAGGGCAATCAGCCCCAGCATTTT,CASSEGQGNQPQHF
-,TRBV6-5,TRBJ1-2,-,TGTGCCAGCAGCGTAACAGACAGACTCTATGGCTACACCTTC,CASSVTDRLYGYTF
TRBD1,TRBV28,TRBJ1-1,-,TGTGCCAGCAGTGCTCCGGGACAGGGAGCTTTCTTT,CASSAPGQGAFF
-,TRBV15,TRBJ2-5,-,TGTGCCACCAGCGCCCAAGAGGAGGGCGAGACCCAGTACTTC,CATSAQEEGETQYF
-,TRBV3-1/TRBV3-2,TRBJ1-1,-,TGTGCCAGCAGCCATTTCCAACAGGGGAACACTGAAGCTTTCTTT,CASSHFQQGNTEAFF
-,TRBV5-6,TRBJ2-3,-,TGTGCCAGCAGCCCCGGGAGCCGAAGCACAGATACGCAGTATTTT,CASSPGSRSTDTQYF
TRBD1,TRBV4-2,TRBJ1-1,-,TGTGCCAGCAGCCGGGGGACAGGGTCGGTGACTGAAGCTTTCTTT,CASSRGTGSVTEAFF
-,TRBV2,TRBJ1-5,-,TGTGCCAGCAGTGACGGTTATAGCAATCAGCCCCAGCATTTT,CASSDGYSNQPQHF
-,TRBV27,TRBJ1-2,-,TGTGCCAGCCGCCAGACAGTTGTGGGCGGCTACACCTTC,CASRQTVVGGYTF
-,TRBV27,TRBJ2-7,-,TGTGCCAGCCATACAGCCCTCGGGAAGAAGGCGCGGGGAGAAGCGAGGGTCTACGAGCAGTACTTC,CASHTALGKKARGEARVYEQYF
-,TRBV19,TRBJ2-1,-,TGTGCCAGTAGTATAGTCAGGAATGAGCAGTTCTTC,CASSIVRNEQFF
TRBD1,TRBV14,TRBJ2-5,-,TGTGCCAGCAGCCAAAGGACAGGGATATGGGAGACCCAGTACTTC,CASSQRTGIWETQYF
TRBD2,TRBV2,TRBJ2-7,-,TGTGCCAGCAGCTATAGCGGGACATCCTACGAGCAGTACTTC,CASSYSGTSYEQYF
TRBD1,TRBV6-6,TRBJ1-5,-,TGTGCCAGCAGCGAATGGACAGGTCCTAGCAATCAGCCCCAGCATTTT,CASSEWTGPSNQPQHF
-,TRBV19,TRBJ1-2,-,TGTGCCAGTAGTATTGGAGGACAGTCCACCTTATACTATGGCTACACCTTC,CASSIGGQSTLYYGYTF
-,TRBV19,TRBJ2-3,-,TGTGCCAGTAAGCAGGGTGTTGATACGCAGTATTTT,CASKQGVDTQYF
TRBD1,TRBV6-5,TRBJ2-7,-,TGTGCCAGCAGGCGGGACAGGAGGTACGAGCAGTACTTC,CASRRDRRYEQYF
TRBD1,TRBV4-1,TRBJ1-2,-,TGCGCCAGCAGCCCTTCCGGGACAGGCAAAGGCTACACCTTC,CASSPSGTGKGYTF
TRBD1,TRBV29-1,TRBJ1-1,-,TGCAGCGCCACAACGACAGGGGCGAACACTGAAGCTTTCTTT,CSATTTGANTEAFF
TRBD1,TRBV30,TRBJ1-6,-,TGTGCCTGGAGTGGGACAGGGAATAATTCACCCCTCCACTTT,CAWSGTGNNSPLHF
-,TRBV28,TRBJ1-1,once,TGTGCCAGCAGTCAAAGACCGGGACACGAAGCTTTCTTT,CASSQRPGHEAFF
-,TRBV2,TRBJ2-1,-,TGTGCCAGCATCCTGAGGTCAGGGGTTTACGCTGAGCAGTTCTTC,CASILRSGVYAEQFF
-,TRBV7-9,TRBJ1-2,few,TGTGCCAGCAGCTTAAGGAACAGGGTAGATGGCTACACCTTC,CASSLRNRVDGYTF
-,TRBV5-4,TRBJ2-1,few,TGTGCCAGCAGCTTGGGGACTGGCAGTGAGCAGTTCTTC,CASSLGTGSEQFF
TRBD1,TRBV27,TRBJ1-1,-,TGTGCCAGCAGTGGCTCCGGGACAGGGCTCATAATGAACACTGAAGCTTTCTTT,CASSGSGTGLIMNTEAFF
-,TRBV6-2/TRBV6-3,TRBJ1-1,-,TGTGCCAGCAGTCCATCGGGGGTCAAAGGGAGCGGGACTGAAGCTTTCTTT,CASSPSGVKGSGTEAFF
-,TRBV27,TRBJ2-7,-,TGTGCCAGCAGTCATCGTTCAGGGTCTAGCGAGCAGTACTTC,CASSHRSGSSEQYF
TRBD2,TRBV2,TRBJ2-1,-,TGTGCCAGCACCCTCCCGGGACTAGCGGGAAATGAGCAGTTCTTC,CASTLPGLAGNEQFF
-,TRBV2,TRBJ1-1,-,TGTGCCAGCAGTGAATCAGGTGCGGGAGCTTTCTTT,CASSESGAGAFF
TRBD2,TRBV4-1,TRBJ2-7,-,TGCGCCAGCAGCCGACTAAGCGGGGACGCATACGAGCAGTACTTC,CASSRLSGDAYEQYF
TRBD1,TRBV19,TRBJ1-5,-,TGTGCCAGTAGTATAGGGACAGGGCTTCCAAGACAGCCCCAGCATTTT,CASSIGTGLPRQPQHF